This is a list of T cell receptor beta chains from one sample in a study of beta chain features in type 1 diabetes. Here immunoSEQ multiplex PCR was the method, and the copy in TCRdb shows in-frame clones only, minus some. The repertoire has about 240,000 clones, approximately 15% of them found once; the top ten carry approximately 0.018%. Sequenced: naive CD4+ T cells from blood. These receptor sequences come from a man aged 30-40 years with type 1 diabetes. The CDR3 runs from the conserved cysteine through the conserved F or W. Fields, in order: D gene, clone size, V gene, J gene, CDR3 protein, CDR3 DNA. D genes are given only for firm matches. Size is omitted from some rows. Given values are once, few, many or a class for expanded clones.

d_call: -
clone_size: -
v_call: TRBV30
j_call: TRBJ2-3
cdr3_aa: CAIGTFLSYTDTQYF
cdr3_nt: TGTGCCATCGGGACTTTTCTGTCGTACACAGATACGCAGTATTTT

d_call: -
clone_size: -
v_call: TRBV9
j_call: TRBJ1-1
cdr3_aa: CASSVVSGANTEAFF
cdr3_nt: TGTGCCAGCAGCGTAGTATCAGGGGCGAACACTGAAGCTTTCTTT

d_call: TRBD2
clone_size: few
v_call: TRBV11-2
j_call: TRBJ2-5
cdr3_aa: CASSVTPGGGQQETQYF
cdr3_nt: TGTGCCAGCAGCGTGACTCCCGGCGGGGGTCAACAAGAGACCCAGTACTTC

d_call: TRBD2
clone_size: few
v_call: TRBV6-1
j_call: TRBJ2-2
cdr3_aa: CASSEAGGFGELFF
cdr3_nt: TGTGCCAGCAGTGAGGCGGGGGGGTTCGGGGAGCTGTTTTTT

d_call: -
clone_size: once
v_call: TRBV6-5
j_call: TRBJ2-2
cdr3_aa: CASSYSRRANTGELFF
cdr3_nt: TGTGCCAGCAGTTACTCGCGCAGGGCGAACACCGGGGAGCTGTTTTTT

d_call: -
clone_size: few
v_call: TRBV19
j_call: TRBJ2-7
cdr3_aa: CASSSGLRYEQYF
cdr3_nt: TGTGCCAGTAGTTCGGGACTCCGGTACGAGCAGTACTTC

d_call: TRBD1
clone_size: -
v_call: TRBV5-1
j_call: TRBJ2-7
cdr3_aa: CASRFSTGTGPYEQYF
cdr3_nt: TGCGCCAGCAGATTTTCGACCGGGACAGGGCCCTACGAGCAGTACTTC

d_call: -
clone_size: -
v_call: TRBV7-9
j_call: TRBJ1-1
cdr3_aa: CASSLGAENTEAFF
cdr3_nt: TGTGCCAGCAGCTTAGGCGCGGAGAACACTGAAGCTTTCTTT

d_call: -
clone_size: -
v_call: TRBV29-1
j_call: TRBJ1-1
cdr3_aa: CSVEDTGLNTEAFF
cdr3_nt: TGCAGCGTTGAAGATACCGGTCTTAACACTGAAGCTTTCTTT

d_call: TRBD1
clone_size: -
v_call: TRBV27
j_call: TRBJ2-5
cdr3_aa: CASSSTGTGGFVTQYF
cdr3_nt: TGTGCCAGCAGTAGTACCGGGACAGGGGGCTTTGTGACCCAGTACTTC

d_call: TRBD1
clone_size: few
v_call: TRBV30
j_call: TRBJ1-2
cdr3_aa: CAAGTGADYGYTF
cdr3_nt: TGTGCCGCCGGGACAGGCGCAGACTATGGCTACACCTTC

d_call: -
clone_size: -
v_call: TRBV12-5
j_call: TRBJ2-3
cdr3_aa: CATEGADTQYF
cdr3_nt: TGTGCTACCGAGGGGGCAGATACGCAGTATTTT

d_call: -
clone_size: -
v_call: TRBV5-1
j_call: TRBJ2-3
cdr3_aa: CASRPGSTDTQYF
cdr3_nt: TGCGCCAGCAGACCAGGGAGCACAGATACGCAGTATTTT

d_call: -
clone_size: few
v_call: TRBV21-1
j_call: TRBJ1-1
cdr3_aa: CASSPDRGATEAFF
cdr3_nt: TGTGCCAGCAGCCCGGACAGGGGAGCCACTGAAGCTTTCTTT

d_call: -
clone_size: few
v_call: TRBV2
j_call: TRBJ2-2
cdr3_aa: CASSELASGELFF
cdr3_nt: TGTGCCAGCAGTGAACTAGCCTCCGGGGAGCTGTTTTTT

d_call: -
clone_size: -
v_call: TRBV29-1
j_call: TRBJ2-3
cdr3_aa: CSVEGQGHTDTQYF
cdr3_nt: TGCAGCGTTGAAGGTCAGGGGCACACAGATACGCAGTATTTT

d_call: -
clone_size: -
v_call: TRBV7-9
j_call: TRBJ1-1
cdr3_aa: CASSLERGGNTEAFF
cdr3_nt: TGTGCCAGCAGCTTAGAAAGGGGAGGGAACACTGAAGCTTTCTTT

d_call: TRBD1
clone_size: few
v_call: TRBV30
j_call: TRBJ2-7
cdr3_aa: CASTGLGEQYF
cdr3_nt: TGTGCCTCGACAGGGCTTGGGGAGCAGTACTTC

d_call: TRBD2
clone_size: -
v_call: TRBV6-5
j_call: TRBJ2-2
cdr3_aa: CASRGSGRTGELFF
cdr3_nt: TGTGCCAGCAGGGGGAGCGGGAGGACCGGGGAGCTGTTTTTT

d_call: -
clone_size: -
v_call: TRBV18
j_call: TRBJ2-2
cdr3_aa: CASSPPVVPAGELFF
cdr3_nt: TGTGCCAGCTCACCACCAGTAGTTCCCGCCGGGGAGCTGTTTTTT

d_call: -
clone_size: -
v_call: TRBV10-3
j_call: TRBJ2-7
cdr3_aa: CAIRYRVGNEQYF
cdr3_nt: TGTGCCATCAGGTACAGGGTAGGAAACGAGCAGTACTTC

d_call: -
clone_size: -
v_call: TRBV18
j_call: TRBJ2-1
cdr3_aa: CASSPLAALGNEQFF
cdr3_nt: TGTGCCAGCTCACCACTGGCGGCCCTAGGAAATGAGCAGTTCTTC